This is a list of T cell receptor beta chains from one sample in a study of graft-versus-host responses after intestinal transplantation. Profiling relied on immunoSEQ multiplex PCR, and the TCRdb table lists in-frame clones only, not all of them. The sample contains roughly 17,000 clones, around 82% of which appear only once. This specimen was ileum tissue, taken 17 days after transplant. These receptors originate from a human patient who received an intestinal transplant, so some T cells may come from the graft donor. The CDR3 runs from the conserved cysteine through the conserved F or W. D genes are given only for firm matches. Expanded clones are given a class, and other clones once, few, many or no size at all.

d_gene: TRBD1; abundance: .; j_gene: TRBJ1-2; v_gene: TRBV7-2; CDR3nt: TGTGCCAGCAGCCTGACAGGGGCCGACTATGGCTACACCTTC; CDR3aa: CASSLTGADYGYTF
d_gene: .; abundance: .; j_gene: TRBJ2-1; v_gene: TRBV4-1; CDR3nt: TGCGCCAGCAGCCAACTCGCGGGACAGCCTTACAATGAGCAGTTCTTC; CDR3aa: CASSQLAGQPYNEQFF
d_gene: .; abundance: .; j_gene: TRBJ1-2; v_gene: TRBV28; CDR3nt: TGTGCCAGCAGTTTGTCCCCCTATGGCTACACCTTC; CDR3aa: CASSLSPYGYTF
d_gene: .; abundance: once; j_gene: TRBJ1-1; v_gene: TRBV6-5; CDR3nt: TGTGCCAGCAGTACCGACACCGCTCGGACTGAAGCTTTCTTT; CDR3aa: CASSTDTARTEAFF
d_gene: TRBD1; abundance: .; j_gene: TRBJ2-7; v_gene: TRBV7-8; CDR3nt: TGTGCCAGCAGCTCCACACAGGGGATGCCTTTCTACGAGCAGTACTTC; CDR3aa: CASSSTQGMPFYEQYF
d_gene: .; abundance: .; j_gene: TRBJ1-5; v_gene: TRBV18; CDR3nt: TGTGCCAGCTCACCGTCGAGGGGAGGTAGCAATCAGCCCCAGCATTTT; CDR3aa: CASSPSRGGSNQPQHF
d_gene: TRBD1; abundance: .; j_gene: TRBJ2-1; v_gene: TRBV29-1; CDR3nt: TGCAGCGTGGGGACAGCCCACTCCTACAATGAGCAGTTCTTC; CDR3aa: CSVGTAHSYNEQFF
d_gene: .; abundance: few; j_gene: TRBJ2-7; v_gene: TRBV5-8; CDR3nt: TGTGCCAGCAGCCTCGGACAGTCCTACGAGCAGTACTTC; CDR3aa: CASSLGQSYEQYF
d_gene: TRBD2; abundance: .; j_gene: TRBJ2-7; v_gene: TRBV5-6; CDR3nt: TGTGCCAGCAGCCTCCTACTAGCGGGCTCCTACGAGCAGTACTTC; CDR3aa: CASSLLLAGSYEQYF
d_gene: TRBD2; abundance: .; j_gene: TRBJ2-3; v_gene: TRBV7-2; CDR3nt: TGTGCCAGCAGCCCAGCTAGCGGGAGGGCAGGAGATACGCAGTATTTT; CDR3aa: CASSPASGRAGDTQYF